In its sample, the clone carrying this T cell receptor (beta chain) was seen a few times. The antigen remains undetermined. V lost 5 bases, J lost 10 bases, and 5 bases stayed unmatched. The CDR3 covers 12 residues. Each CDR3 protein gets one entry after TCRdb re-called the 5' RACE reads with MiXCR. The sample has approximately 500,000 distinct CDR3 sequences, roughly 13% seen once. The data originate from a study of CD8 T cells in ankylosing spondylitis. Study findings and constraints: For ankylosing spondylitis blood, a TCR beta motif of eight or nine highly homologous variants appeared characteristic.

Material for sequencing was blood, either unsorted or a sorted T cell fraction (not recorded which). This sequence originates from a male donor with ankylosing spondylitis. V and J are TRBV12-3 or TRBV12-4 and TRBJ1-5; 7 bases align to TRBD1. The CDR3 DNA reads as TGTGCCAGCAGTGGGACAGTCAGCCCCCAGCATTTT. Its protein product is CASSGTVSPQHF.